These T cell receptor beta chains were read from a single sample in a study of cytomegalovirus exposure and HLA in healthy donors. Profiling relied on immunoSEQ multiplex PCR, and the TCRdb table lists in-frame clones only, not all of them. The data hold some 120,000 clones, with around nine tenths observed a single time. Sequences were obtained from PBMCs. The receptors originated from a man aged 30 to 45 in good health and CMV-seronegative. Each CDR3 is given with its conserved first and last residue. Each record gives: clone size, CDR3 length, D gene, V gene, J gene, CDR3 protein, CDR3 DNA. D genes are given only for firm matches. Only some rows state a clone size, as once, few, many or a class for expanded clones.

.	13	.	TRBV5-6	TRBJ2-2	CASSLSATGELFF	TGTGCCAGCAGCTTGAGCGCGACCGGGGAGCTGTTTTTT
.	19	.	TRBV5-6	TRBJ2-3	CASSLGGLWGGGSTDTQYF	TGTGCCAGCAGCTTGGGGGGACTTTGGGGCGGCGGGAGCACAGATACGCAGTATTTT
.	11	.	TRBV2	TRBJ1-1	CASQKGTEAFF	TGTGCCAGCCAGAAGGGGACTGAAGCTTTCTTT
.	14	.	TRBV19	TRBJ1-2	CASNSPRVNYGYTF	TGTGCCAGTAACAGCCCCAGAGTTAACTATGGCTACACCTTC
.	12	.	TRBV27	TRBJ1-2	CASSSQGEGYTF	TGTGCCAGCAGTTCACAGGGCGAGGGCTACACCTTC
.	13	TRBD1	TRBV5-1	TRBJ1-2	CASSPRQGQGTTF	TGCGCCAGCAGCCCCAGGCAGGGACAGGGAACCACCTTC
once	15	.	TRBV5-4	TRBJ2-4	CASSFGQGNQYIQYF	TGTGCCAGCAGCTTTGGTCAGGGTAATCAATACATTCAGTACTTC
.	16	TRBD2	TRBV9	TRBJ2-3	CASSGTSGREVDTQYF	TGTGCCAGCAGCGGGACTAGCGGGAGGGAGGTAGATACGCAGTATTTT
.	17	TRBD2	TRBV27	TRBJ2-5	CASRTSVRGRAKETQYF	TGTGCCAGCAGAACCTCAGTCCGCGGGAGGGCCAAGGAGACCCAGTACTTC
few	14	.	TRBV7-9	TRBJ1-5	CASSSWTANQPQHF	TGTGCCAGCAGCTCTTGGACAGCCAATCAGCCCCAGCATTTT
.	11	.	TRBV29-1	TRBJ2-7	CSVGGFYEQYF	TGCAGCGTCGGAGGTTTCTACGAGCAGTACTTC
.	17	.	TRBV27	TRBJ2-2	CASSLEAEVLNTGELFF	TGTGCCAGCAGTTTAGAGGCGGAAGTACTAAACACCGGGGAGCTGTTTTTT
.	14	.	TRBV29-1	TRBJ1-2	CSVGPGEEGYGYTF	TGCAGCGTTGGACCCGGGGAGGAGGGCTATGGCTACACCTTC
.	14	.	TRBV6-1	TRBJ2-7	CASRLTGQTYEQYF	TGTGCCAGCAGGCTAACGGGACAAACGTACGAGCAGTACTTC
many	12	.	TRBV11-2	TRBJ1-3	CASSPLRDTIYF	TGTGCCAGCAGCCCCCTGCGGGACACCATATATTTT
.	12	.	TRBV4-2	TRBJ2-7	CASSLAGQEQYF	TGTGCCAGCAGCCTAGCCGGACAGGAGCAGTACTTC
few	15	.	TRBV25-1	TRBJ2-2	CASSRQGRNTGELFF	TGTGCCAGCAGTAGGCAGGGGCGGAACACCGGGGAGCTGTTTTTT
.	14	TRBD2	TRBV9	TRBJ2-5	CASSVGLAGETQYF	TGTGCCAGCAGCGTAGGGCTAGCGGGAGAGACCCAGTACTTC
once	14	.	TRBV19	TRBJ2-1	CASSLDRKRDEQFF	TGTGCCAGTAGTTTGGACAGAAAGAGGGATGAGCAGTTCTTC
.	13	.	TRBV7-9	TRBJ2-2	CASQKWNTGELFF	TGTGCCAGCCAGAAGTGGAACACCGGGGAGCTGTTTTTT
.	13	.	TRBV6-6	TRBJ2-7	CASSYVSSEGQYF	TGTGCCAGCAGTTACGTTTCCAGTGAGGGGCAGTACTTC
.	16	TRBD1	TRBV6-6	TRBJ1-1	CASSRPEGARDTEAFF	TGTGCCAGCAGCCGCCCGGAGGGGGCGCGGGACACTGAAGCTTTCTTT
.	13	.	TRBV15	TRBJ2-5	CATSRGQEETQYF	TGTGCCACCAGCAGAGGACAGGAAGAGACCCAGTACTTC
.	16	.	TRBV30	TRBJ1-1	CAWRQGNRRMNTEAFF	TGTGCCTGGAGGCAGGGGAATAGGAGGATGAACACTGAAGCTTTCTTT
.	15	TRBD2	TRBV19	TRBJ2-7	CASSISTSGSYEQYF	TGTGCCAGTAGTATATCTACTAGCGGGAGCTACGAGCAGTACTTC
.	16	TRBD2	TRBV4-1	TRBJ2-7	CASSQDYSGRGYEQYF	TGCGCCAGCAGCCAAGATTACAGCGGGAGGGGATACGAGCAGTACTTC
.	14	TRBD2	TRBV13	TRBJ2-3	CASSPGGGADTQYF	TGTGCCAGCAGCCCGGGGGGGGGAGCAGATACGCAGTATTTT
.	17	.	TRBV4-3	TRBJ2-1	CASSQGQNPPGADEQFF	TGCGCCAGCAGCCAGGGCCAGAACCCCCCGGGAGCAGATGAGCAGTTCTTC
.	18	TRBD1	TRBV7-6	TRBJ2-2	CASSLARDRGLNTGELFF	TGTGCCAGCAGCTTAGCCCGGGACAGGGGCTTGAACACCGGGGAGCTGTTTTTT
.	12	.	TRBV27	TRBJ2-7	CASRSGHYEQYF	TGTGCCAGCAGGAGTGGGCATTACGAGCAGTACTTC
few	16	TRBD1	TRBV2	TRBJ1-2	CASSGQGAALGSGYTF	TGTGCCAGCAGTGGGCAGGGGGCGGCTCTAGGCTCCGGCTACACCTTC
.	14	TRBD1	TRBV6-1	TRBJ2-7	CASSFPGQSYEQYF	TGTGCCAGCAGTTTCCCGGGACAGTCCTACGAGCAGTACTTC
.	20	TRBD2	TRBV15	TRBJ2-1	CATSRGTTSGRVSSYNEQFF	TGTGCCACCAGCAGAGGAACGACTAGCGGGAGGGTAAGCTCCTACAATGAGCAGTTCTTC
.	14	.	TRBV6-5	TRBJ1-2	CASRDSREGYGYTF	TGTGCCAGCAGGGACTCCCGCGAGGGCTATGGCTACACCTTC
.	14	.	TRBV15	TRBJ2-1	CATSGHGWDNEQFF	TGTGCCACCAGCGGACACGGTTGGGACAATGAGCAGTTCTTC
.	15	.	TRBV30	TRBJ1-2	CAWSEQVLTNYGYTF	TGTGCCTGGAGTGAACAGGTCCTTACTAACTATGGCTACACCTTC
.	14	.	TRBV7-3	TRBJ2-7	CASSLETGPYEQYF	TGTGCCAGCAGCCTCGAGACAGGTCCCTACGAGCAGTACTTC
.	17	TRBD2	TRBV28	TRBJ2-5	CASSTSRLAGGRETQYF	TGTGCCAGCAGTACATCCCGACTAGCGGGAGGGAGAGAGACCCAGTACTTC
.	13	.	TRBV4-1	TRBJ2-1	CASSPSHLEEQFF	TGCGCCAGCAGCCCTAGCCATCTTGAGGAGCAGTTCTTC
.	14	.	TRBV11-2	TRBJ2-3	CASSLESSTDTQYF	TGTGCCAGCAGCTTAGAGTCCTCCACAGATACGCAGTATTTT